The 27 T cell receptor beta chains below come from one sample, sequenced in a study of naive and memory T cell subsets. The beta constant-region primer was an equimolar mix of two oligonucleotides covering TRBC1 and TRBC2. Nested alpha and beta constant-region primers with the SP2 primer drove four PCR rounds on ligated cDNA. Using its own MiXCR run on the UMI-ligation and nested PCR reads, TCRdb lists one record per CDR3 protein. The sample contains about 82,000 distinct CDR3 sequences, about 9.9% of which appear only once. Specimen: naive CD8+ T cells from blood. Every receptor here comes from a human donor in good health.

This clonotype was counted a few times. The chain couples TRBV29-1 to TRBJ2-7, with 8 bases fitting TRBD2. The V gene's germline CDR1 is SQVTM and CDR2 ANQGSEA. Losses at the gene ends were 4 bases for V and 2 bases for J; bases not matched to a gene: 19. CDR3 length: 18 residues. The CDR3 sequence is CSVVGAPSVAGGAYEQYF. CDR3 in DNA: TGCAGCGTTGTAGGAGCCCCTTCTGTGGCGGGGGGAGCCTACGAGCAGTACTTC.

This clonotype showed up many times. The chain carries TRBV6-2 or TRBV6-3 and TRBJ2-3; possible D gene TRBD2, 5 bases. The V gene lost 7 bases and the J gene lost 2 bases, with 13 bases spanning the gap. This CDR3 comprises 14 residues. Germline V gene lookup returns CDR1 MNHEY and CDR2 SVGEGT. CDR3 sequence reads: CASNKRISTDTQYF. CDR3 sequence (DNA): TGTGCCAGCAACAAGCGGATTTCCACAGATACGCAGTATTTT.

This chain joins TRBV27 and TRBJ2-7; weak D call: TRBD2 (5 bases). The germline V gene encodes CDR1 MNHEY and CDR2 SMNVEV (reference sequence). V lost 8 bases to trimming and J lost 0 bases, with 11 bases between them. This CDR3 is built from 13 residues. The CDR3 sequence is CASARGSSYEQYF. The CDR3 DNA sequence: TGTGCCAGCGCCCGGGGAAGCTCCTACGAGCAGTACTTC.

The rearrangement joins TRBV19 to TRBJ1-1; the D is unclear. The CDR3 covers 14 residues. V was pared by 5 bases and J by 2 bases, with 12 bases between. Germline CDR1 is LNHDA and CDR2 is SQIVND (reference sequence). CDR3 residues: CASSPLLSNTEAFF. The CDR3 bases are TGTGCCAGTAGTCCTCTTCTGAGTAACACTGAAGCTTTCTTT.

This clonotype was found a few times. The chain employs TRBV4-1 and TRBJ2-7, with D tentatively TRBD1 (5 bases). The CDR3 has 14 residues. Germline V lookup: CDR1 MGHRA, CDR2 YSYEKL. V dropped 2 bases and J dropped 6 bases, with 14 bases sitting between them. Written as DNA, the CDR3 is TGCGCCAGCAGCCAAAACCCAGGGAACGGCGAGCAGTACTTC. Translation: CASSQNPGNGEQYF.

In its sample, this clonotype was seen a few times. J is TRBJ2-3 and V is TRBV19, with TRBD1 identical over 7 bases. Germline V lookup: CDR1 LNHDA, CDR2 SQIVND (reference sequence). The CDR3 loop spans 14 amino acids. Losses at the gene ends were 5 bases for V and 4 bases for J; bases not matched to a gene: 6. CDR3 sequence: CASSPLQGSDTQYF. The DNA for the CDR3 is TGTGCCAGTAGTCCGCTACAGGGGTCAGATACGCAGTATTTT.

Regarding this clonotype: A much bigger clone sits one base away, suggesting this may be a read error. The CDR3 coding sequence is TGCGCCAGCAGCCACTTAGGGACAGGGAATGGCGACACCTTC. Encoded protein: CASSHLGTGNGDTF. The V gene is TRBV4-1, the J gene TRBJ1-2, with 9 bases matching TRBD1. Germline V gene sequence: CDR1 MGHRA, CDR2 YSYEKL. This CDR3 is built from 14 residues.

This clonotype was recorded a few times. This sequence joins TRBV27 and TRBJ2-3, with 7 bases lining up with TRBD2. The CDR3 spans 15 residues. Germline loops: CDR1 MNHEY, CDR2 SMNVEV (reference sequence). V lost 0 bases, J lost 0 bases, and 0 bases stayed unmatched. CDR3 in amino acids: CASSLSSGSTDTQYF. As DNA, the CDR3 is TGTGCCAGCAGTTTATCTAGCGGGAGCACAGATACGCAGTATTTT.

V usage is TRBV12-5 and J usage is TRBJ2-1; D remains unclear. The CDR3 contains 13 residues. Trimming removed 3 bases from V and 10 bases from J, with 13 bases in between. Germline loops: CDR1 LGHNT, CDR2 FRNRAP. The CDR3 is CASGLIPSLEQFF. CDR3 coding DNA: TGTGCTAGTGGTTTAATCCCTTCCCTCGAGCAGTTCTTC.

V is TRBV24-1 and J is TRBJ1-5; D uncertain. The CDR3 has 19 amino acids. Germline CDR1 and CDR2: KGHDR and SFDVKD. V was trimmed by 0 bases and J by 0 bases, leaving 17 bases between them. CDR3 residues: CATSDLLTGKNYSNQPQHF. DNA of the CDR3: TGTGCCACCAGTGATTTGCTCACCGGGAAAAATTATAGCAATCAGCCCCAGCATTTT.

This clonotype was seen many times. The J gene is TRBJ2-4, the V gene TRBV24-1; a possible D gene is TRBD2 (6 bases). The ends were cut back, 3 bases at V and 0 bases at J, with 14 bases in the middle. The germline V gene encodes CDR1 KGHDR and CDR2 SFDVKD. The length of the CDR3 is 17 residues. The DNA for the CDR3 is TGTGCCACCAGTGATCCGCGACTAGATCTAGCCAAAAACATTCAGTACTTC. This codes for CATSDPRLDLAKNIQYF.

This clonotype was seen more than once but under ten times. The chain recombines TRBV27 with TRBJ2-3; D perhaps matches TRBD2 (6 bases). Trimming removed 3 bases from V and 3 bases from J, with 16 bases in between. The CDR3 sequence is 16 residues long. CDR1 MNHEY and CDR2 SMNVEV come from the germline V gene (reference sequence). CDR3 region: CASSFGGHGRTDTQYF. Here the CDR3 DNA reads TGTGCCAGCAGTTTTGGGGGTCATGGGAGGACAGATACGCAGTATTTT.

On this clonotype: A much larger clone is a single base away; this may be a read error. The genes are TRBV6-5 and TRBJ2-1; D possibly corresponds to TRBD1 (5 bases). CDR1 and CDR2 (germline): MNHEY, SVGAGI. The CDR3 totals 15 residues. CDR3 sequence reads: CASSYGASSYDEQFF. The CDR3 DNA is TGTGCCAGCAGCTATGGGGCGAGTTCCTACGATGAGCAGTTCTTC.

There are many counts of this clonotype. DNA of the CDR3: TGTGCCACCTACACAGATACGCAGTATTTT. The encoded protein is CATYTDTQYF. The genes are TRBV25-1 and TRBJ2-3; D unclear. Deletions cut 10 bases from V and 2 bases from J, with 4 bases between. Per germline, CDR1 MGHDK and CDR2 SYGVNS. This CDR3 is 10 amino acids long.

This clonotype was seen only a few times. V and J are TRBV27 and TRBJ2-3; TRBD2 is a possible D gene (7 bases). Per the germline V gene, CDR1 is MNHEY and CDR2 is SMNVEV (reference sequence). V gave up 0 bases and J gave up 1 base, with 14 bases separating them. The CDR3 is 17 residues long. CDR3 DNA: TGTGCCAGCAGTTTATCCAACCTCGGGGGGCGCACAGATACGCAGTATTTT. Translating it yields CASSLSNLGGRTDTQYF.

This clonotype was recorded a few times. This chain links TRBV6-1 with TRBJ2-7, with a tentative D call TRBD1 (5 bases). Looked up from germline, CDR1 is MNHNS and CDR2 is SASEGT. V lost 6 bases, J lost 2 bases, and 8 bases lay in between. The CDR3 length is 12 residues. The CDR3 protein is CASRTVPYEQYF. The DNA of the CDR3 is TGTGCCAGCAGGACAGTTCCCTACGAGCAGTACTTC.

This chain joins TRBV10-2 and TRBJ1-5; D is unclear. The V end lost 8 bases, the J end lost 0 bases, and 8 bases lay between the germline ends. The CDR3 consists of 13 residues. Looked up from germline, CDR1 is WSHSY and CDR2 is SAAADI. CDR3 residues: CASSTNSNQPQHF. CDR3 bases: TGCGCCAGCTCGACAAATAGCAATCAGCCCCAGCATTTT.

This chain connects TRBV5-4 to TRBJ2-7; D is perhaps TRBD1 or TRBD2 (6 bases each). The CDR3 length is 15 residues. Germline V gene data show CDR1 as SGHNT and CDR2 as YYREEE (reference sequence). The V end was cut by 4 bases, the J end by 4 bases, with 18 bases between. For the CDR3, the DNA is TGTGCCAGCAGCCTCCCAGAGGGGGGTGTTTACGAGCAGTACTTC. It encodes CASSLPEGGVYEQYF. The entire variable domain, with the rest obtained from reference TRBV5-4 and TRBJ2-7, is as follows: ETGVTQSPTHLIKTRGQQVTLRCSSQSGHNTVSWYQQALGQGPQFIFQYYREEENGRGNFPPRFSGLQFPNYSSELNVNALELDDSALYLCASSLPEGGVYEQYFGPGTRLTVT.

This clonotype was detected ten times or more. The chain uses TRBV29-1 and TRBJ2-7; perhaps TRBD2 as D (5 bases). The CDR3 is 13 amino acids. V lost 0 bases and J 4 bases, leaving 10 bases between the germline ends. Germline lookup yields CDR1 SQVTM and CDR2 ANQGSEA. The CDR3 loop reads CSVEDQSGYEQYF. The CDR3 region has the DNA TGCAGCGTTGAAGATCAAAGCGGATACGAGCAGTACTTC.

This clonotype was observed a handful of times. This chain uses TRBV27 with TRBJ1-5; D uncertain. Germline lookup yields CDR1 MNHEY and CDR2 SMNVEV (reference sequence). CDR3 size: 13 residues. Trimming removed 4 bases at V and 8 bases at J, with 12 bases between. The CDR3, as DNA: TGTGCCAGCAGTTCGGGGTCGTACGAGCCCCAGCATTTT. Protein sequence: CASSSGSYEPQHF.

This clonotype was detected ten times or more. The chain links TRBV29-1 to TRBJ1-4; D might be TRBD1 (5 bases). This CDR3 has 15 amino acids. V was trimmed by 2 bases and J by 3 bases, leaving 13 bases between them. Germline loops: CDR1 SQVTM, CDR2 ANQGSEA. CDR3 in amino acids: CSVEWVAGPNEKLFF. The CDR3 DNA reads TGCAGCGTTGAATGGGTGGCAGGGCCTAATGAAAAACTGTTTTTT.

This clonotype has ten or more counts. The rearrangement uses TRBV27 and TRBJ2-3; possibly TRBD1 for D (6 bases). CDR1 is MNHEY, CDR2 SMNVEV, per germline (reference sequence). CDR3 size: 20 residues. V dropped 0 bases and J dropped 0 bases, with 22 bases sitting between them. The CDR3 bases are TGTGCCAGCAGTTTATCGGGGGCCTTCGTATCCCCTCCTAGCACAGATACGCAGTATTTT. This translates into CASSLSGAFVSPPSTDTQYF.

This clonotype was seen ten or more times. This chain connects TRBV29-1 to TRBJ2-3; 10 nucleotides align to TRBD2. V shed 2 bases and J 2 bases; nucleotides not matched to a gene: 7. This CDR3 is built from 16 residues. Germline CDR1 reads SQVTM; CDR2 reads ANQGSEA. In nucleotides, the CDR3 is TGCAGCGTTGAATTCTTCACTAGCGGGACCACAGATACGCAGTATTTT. The encoded protein is CSVEFFTSGTTDTQYF.

This sequence joins TRBV9 and TRBJ1-2; D gene unclear. Trimming shortened V by 5 bases and J by 8 bases, and 7 bases separated the two germline ends. This CDR3 has 10 amino acids. Germline loops: CDR1 SGDLS, CDR2 YYNGEE. In DNA, the CDR3 is TGTGCCAGCAGTGGGCTCGGCTACACCTTC. Amino acids: CASSGLGYTF.

On this clonotype itself: A much larger clone differs by one base, so this may be a read error. The chain is built from TRBV18 and TRBJ1-2; 8 bases match TRBD1. CDR1 and CDR2 from the germline V gene are KGHSH and LQKENI. The CDR3 length is 15 residues. The V segment lost 1 base and the J segment 5 bases; nucleotides outside the gene matches: 6. DNA of the CDR3: TGTGCCAGCTCACCACAACAGGGGGGATTTTATGGCTACACCTTC. It encodes CASSPQQGGFYGYTF.

This chain links TRBV7-8 with TRBJ2-3, with TRBD2 matching 11 bases. Germline trimming cut 4 bases from V and 5 bases from J; bases unmatched to any gene: 2. The germline CDR1 and CDR2 sequences are SGHVS and FQNEAQ. The CDR3 length is 14 residues. In DNA form, the CDR3 reads TGTGCCAGCAGCTCACTAGCGGGAGAAGATACGCAGTATTTT. As protein: CASSSLAGEDTQYF.

There are many counts of this clonotype. The J gene is TRBJ2-4, the V gene TRBV4-1, with 10 bases that match TRBD1. Germline-derived CDR1 and CDR2 are MGHRA and YSYEKL. There are 17 residues in the CDR3. Trimming at V came to 0 bases and at J to 0 bases, leaving 2 bases not matched to a gene. The CDR3 bases are TGCGCCAGCAGCCAAGAGGGGACAGGGGTAGCCAAAAACATTCAGTACTTC. Protein: CASSQEGTGVAKNIQYF.